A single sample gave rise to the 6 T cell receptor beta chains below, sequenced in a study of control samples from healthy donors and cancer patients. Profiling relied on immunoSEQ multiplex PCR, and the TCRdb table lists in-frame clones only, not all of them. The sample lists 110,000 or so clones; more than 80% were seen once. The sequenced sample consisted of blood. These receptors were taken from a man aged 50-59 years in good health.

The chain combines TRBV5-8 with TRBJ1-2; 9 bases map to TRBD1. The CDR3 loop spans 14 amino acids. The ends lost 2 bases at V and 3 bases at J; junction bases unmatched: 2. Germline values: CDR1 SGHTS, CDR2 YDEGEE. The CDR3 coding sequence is TGTGCCAGCAGCTTAGACAGGGGGTACTATGGCTACACCTTC. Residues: CASSLDRGYYGYTF. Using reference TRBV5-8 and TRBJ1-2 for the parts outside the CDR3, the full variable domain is EAGVTQSPTHLIKTRGQQATLRCSPISGHTSVYWYQQALGLGLQFLLWYDEGEERNRGNFPPRFSGRQFPNYSSELNVNALELEDSALYLCASSLDRGYYGYTFGSGTRLTVV.

The CDR3 region has the DNA TGCGCCAGCAGTGACCCACAGGGTTCGAACTATGGCTACACCTTC. Encoded protein: CASSDPQGSNYGYTF. The chain has TRBV10-2 and TRBJ1-2; tentatively, D is TRBD1 (6 bases). Looked up from germline, CDR1 is WSHSY and CDR2 is SAAADI. CDR3 length: 15 residues. The V and J ends lost 3 bases and 2 bases respectively, with 13 bases between them.

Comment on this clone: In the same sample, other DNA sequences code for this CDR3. Written as DNA, the CDR3 is TGTGCCAGCAGTCCAGGCGGGGGGTATGGCTACACCTTC. This codes for CASSPGGGYGYTF. V and J are TRBV7-9 and TRBJ1-2, with D possibly TRBD1 on 5 matching bases. CDR3 length: 13 amino acids. The germline V gene encodes CDR1 SEHNR and CDR2 FQNEAQ (reference sequence). Trimming took off 6 bases at V and 5 bases at J, with 13 bases between the two ends.

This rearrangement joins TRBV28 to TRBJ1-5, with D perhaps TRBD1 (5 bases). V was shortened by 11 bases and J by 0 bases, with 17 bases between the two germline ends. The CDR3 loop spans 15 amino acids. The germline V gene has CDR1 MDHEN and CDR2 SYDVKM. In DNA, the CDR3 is TGTGCCGGATCTTGGGGCGCCGGTAGCAATCAGCCCCAGCATTTT. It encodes CAGSWGAGSNQPQHF.

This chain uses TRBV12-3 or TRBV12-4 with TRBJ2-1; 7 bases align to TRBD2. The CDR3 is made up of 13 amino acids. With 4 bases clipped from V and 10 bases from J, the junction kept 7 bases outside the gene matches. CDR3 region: CASSYPLGGEQFF. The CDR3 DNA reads TGTGCCAGCAGTTACCCCCTGGGAGGGGAGCAGTTCTTC.

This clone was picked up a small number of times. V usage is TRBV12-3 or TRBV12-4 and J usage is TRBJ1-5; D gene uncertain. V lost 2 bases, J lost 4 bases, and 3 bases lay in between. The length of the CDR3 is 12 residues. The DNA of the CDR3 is TGTGCCAGCAGTTTACTGAATCAGCCCCAGCATTTT. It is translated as CASSLLNQPQHF.